One sample yielded the 20 T cell receptor beta chains listed below, sequenced in a study of blood T cell repertoires in COVID-19 (dated by TCRdb to 2018 to 2020). Libraries were built with the immunoSEQ multiplex PCR assay. The table comes from immuneACCESS by way of TCRdb, which keeps in-frame sequences with V and J called. Part of the clones is missing from these tables; in studies checked, under half for an unresolved V gene and the rest for unknown reasons. Counted in this sample were 95,000 to 110,000 clones; approximately 81% of them appeared once. Around 4.2% of the sample is held by the ten biggest clonotypes. The sequencing sample was made of peripheral blood. The receptor source for this set is a human donor in a cohort sampled during active COVID-19.

The CDR3 sequence: CASSPRLAGNYNEQFF. The CDR3 nucleotides are TGTGCCAGCAGCCCGAGACTAGCGGGCAACTACAATGAGCAGTTCTTC. V is TRBV7-6 and J is TRBJ2-1; 10 nucleotides align to TRBD2. Trimming at V came to 5 bases and at J to 3 bases, leaving 7 bases not matched to a gene. Germline CDR1 is SGHVS and CDR2 is FNYEAQ. This CDR3 comprises 16 residues.

This clone is a singleton in its sample. The rearrangement links TRBV5-1 to TRBJ2-7, with 10 bases aligning to TRBD2. This CDR3 has 16 residues. The junction had 11 bases not matched to a gene; V was cut back by 2 bases and J by 6 bases. CDR1 and CDR2 (germline): SGHRS, YFSETQ. Written as DNA, the CDR3 is TGCGCCAGCAGCTTAACCTCTCTAGCGGGAGTCACCGAGCAGTACTTC. Its protein is CASSLTSLAGVTEQYF. The variable domain in full, with the rest retrieved from reference TRBV5-1 and TRBJ2-7, is KAGVTQTPRYLIKTRGQQVTLSCSPISGHRSVSWYQQTPGQGLQFLFEYFSETQRNKGNFPGRFSGRQFSNSRSEMNVSTLELGDSALYLCASSLTSLAGVTEQYFGPGTRLTVT.

This chain links TRBV12-3 or TRBV12-4 with TRBJ1-2; TRBD1 might be the D (6 bases). V lost 6 bases and J lost 8, with 16 bases in between. CDR3 size: 13 residues. CDR3 sequence: CASREPGGGGYTF. CDR3 DNA: TGTGCCAGCAGGGAACCGGGGGGGGGCGGCTACACCTTC.

This rearrangement joins TRBV5-6 to TRBJ2-2; 7 nucleotides align to TRBD1. The CDR3 runs to 16 residues. Germline CDR1 SGHDT, CDR2 YYEEEE. With V trimmed by 5 bases and J by 0 bases, 7 bases remained unmatched. The CDR3 sequence is CASRPTGVSNTGELFF. In DNA, the CDR3 is TGTGCCAGCAGGCCCACAGGGGTCTCGAACACCGGGGAGCTGTTTTTT. Full variable domain (outside the CDR3, taken from reference TRBV5-6 and TRBJ2-2): DAGVTQSPTHLIKTRGQQVTLRCSPKSGHDTVSWYQQALGQGPQFIFQYYEEEERQRGNFPDRFSGHQFPNYSSELNVNALLLGDSALYLCASRPTGVSNTGELFFGEGSRLTVL.

This clone was counted a single time. J is TRBJ1-2 and V is TRBV4-3; D gene ambiguous. This CDR3 has 14 amino acids. Germline CDR1 is LGHNA and CDR2 is YSLEER. V was trimmed by 0 bases and J by 8 bases, leaving 13 bases between them. The CDR3 protein is CASSQDRTGGGYTF. The CDR3 nucleotides read TGCGCCAGCAGCCAAGATCGGACGGGAGGAGGCTACACCTTC.

The chain recombines TRBV2 with TRBJ1-6; the D is unclear. Trimming removed 7 bases from V and 5 bases from J, with 18 bases in between. Germline CDR1 and CDR2: SNHLY and FYNNEI. This CDR3 spans 16 amino acids. The CDR3 DNA reads TGTGCCAGCATGAGCGGTTCAGACAAGCATAATTCACCCCTCCACTTT. This gives the protein CASMSGSDKHNSPLHF. Full variable domain (remainder filled in from reference TRBV2 and TRBJ1-6): EPEVTQTPSHQVTQMGQEVILRCVPISNHLYFYWYRQILGQKVEFLVSFYNNEISEKSEIFDDQFSVERPDGSNFTLKIRSTKLEDSAMYFCASMSGSDKHNSPLHFGNGTRLTVT.

The chain links TRBV7-8 to TRBJ1-6; D is perhaps TRBD1 (6 bases). The CDR3 sequence is 15 residues long. Germline V gene data show CDR1 as SGHVS and CDR2 as FQNEAQ. The V gene lost 7 bases and the J gene lost 6 bases, with 16 bases spanning the gap. CDR3 amino acids: CASKRDRTVNSPLHF. The CDR3 coding sequence is TGTGCCAGCAAAAGAGACCGGACAGTTAATTCACCCCTCCACTTT.

The genes are TRBV5-1 and TRBJ2-3; 9 bases are shared with TRBD2. The CDR3 is made up of 16 amino acids. The junction had 4 bases not matched to a gene; V was cut back by 0 bases and J by 2 bases. CDR1 SGHRS and CDR2 YFSETQ come from the germline V gene. CDR3 region: CASSLGAGGPTDTQYF. The DNA for the CDR3 is TGCGCCAGCAGCTTGGGCGCGGGAGGGCCCACAGATACGCAGTATTTT.

The chain uses TRBV5-6 and TRBJ1-4; perhaps TRBD1 as D (5 bases). Trimming pared 0 bases from V and 14 bases from J, leaving 11 bases between. This CDR3 comprises 12 residues. Germline V gene data show CDR1 as SGHDT and CDR2 as YYEEEE. The CDR3 DNA reads TGTGCCAGCAGCTTGGGCGGGGCAGACCTGTTTTTT. It specifies CASSLGGADLFF.

The rearrangement joins TRBV5-1 to TRBJ1-1, with 9 bases matching TRBD1. With 6 bases clipped from V and 0 bases from J, the junction kept 6 bases outside the gene matches. Germline CDR1 is SGHRS and CDR2 is YFSETQ. The CDR3 has 15 residues. Here the CDR3 DNA reads TGCGCCAGCAAGTTGACAGGGGGGATGAACACTGAAGCTTTCTTT. This gives the protein CASKLTGGMNTEAFF.

This chain links TRBV6-2 or TRBV6-3 with TRBJ1-5, with a weak D call TRBD1 (5 bases). The germline V gene encodes CDR1 MNHEY and CDR2 SVGEGT. The CDR3 is 15 residues long. Trimming removed 2 bases from V and 7 bases from J, with 15 bases in between. CDR3 sequence: CASSYGGGNYQPQHF. The CDR3 nucleotides are TGTGCCAGCAGTTACGGCGGGGGGAATTACCAGCCCCAGCATTTT.

V and J are TRBV7-9 and TRBJ2-1; D unclear. Germline V gene data show CDR1 as SEHNR and CDR2 as FQNEAQ (reference sequence). Between the trimmed V and J ends, which lost 5 bases and 1 base, there was a span of 21 bases. CDR3 length: 18 residues. CDR3 sequence reads: CASSGPDSSVRSYNEQFF. Here the CDR3 DNA reads TGTGCCAGCAGCGGCCCAGACTCTTCCGTGAGGTCCTACAATGAGCAGTTCTTC.

The chain uses TRBV24-1 and TRBJ1-6; perhaps TRBD1 as D (5 bases). V shed 7 bases and J shed 7 bases, with 13 bases lying between them. Per germline, CDR1 KGHDR and CDR2 SFDVKD. CDR3 size: 14 residues. CDR3 in amino acids: CATSTRDSNSPLHF. CDR3 DNA sequence: TGTGCCACCAGCACCCGGGACTCCAATTCACCCCTCCACTTT.

The V and J genes are TRBV3-1 (or the pseudogene TRBV3-2) and TRBJ2-6, with D tentatively TRBD1 (6 bases). Trimming shortened V by 4 bases and J by 0 bases, and 22 bases separated the two germline ends. Germline loops: CDR1 LGHDT, CDR2 YNNKEL (reference sequence). This CDR3 is built from 20 residues. The CDR3 sequence: CASSPGRWGPTISGANVLTF. The DNA of the CDR3 is TGTGCCAGCAGCCCCGGCCGTTGGGGGCCGACAATCTCTGGGGCCAACGTCCTGACTTTC.

This clone appeared a single time. V and J are TRBV11-2 and TRBJ2-7, with D possibly being TRBD2 (5 bases). Per the germline V gene, CDR1 is SGHAT and CDR2 is FQNNGV. The V end was cut by 0 bases, the J end by 1 base, with 10 bases between. The CDR3 is made up of 15 amino acids. Written as DNA, the CDR3 is TGTGCCAGCAGCTTAGAAGGAGGTAATTCCTACGAGCAGTACTTC. It encodes CASSLEGGNSYEQYF.

This chain uses TRBV9 with TRBJ1-3; D perhaps matches TRBD1 (5 bases). The ends were cut back, 0 bases at V and 0 bases at J, with 10 bases in the middle. From germline, CDR1 is SGDLS and CDR2 YYNGEE. The CDR3 runs 16 residues. CDR3 region: CASSVAGTHSGNTIYF. The DNA for the CDR3 is TGTGCCAGCAGCGTAGCCGGGACTCACTCTGGAAACACCATATATTTT.

V is TRBV24-1 and J is TRBJ2-2, with a tentative D call TRBD1 (6 bases). In germline, CDR1 is KGHDR, CDR2 SFDVKD. The V end was cut by 7 bases, the J end by 6 bases, with 11 bases between. The CDR3 is 13 amino acids. As DNA, the CDR3 is TGTGCCACCAGGGACAGTTCGGCCGGGGAGCTGTTTTTT. Translated, it gives CATRDSSAGELFF.

This clone was recorded only once. This chain links TRBV4-3 with TRBJ2-5; D is undetermined. Germline V gives CDR1 LGHNA, CDR2 YSLEER. The ends were cut back, 0 bases at V and 4 bases at J, with 15 bases in the middle. This CDR3 is 16 amino acids long. The CDR3 sequence: CASSQDIGLGGETQYF. CDR3 DNA sequence: TGCGCCAGCAGCCAAGATATCGGTCTAGGTGGAGAGACCCAGTACTTC.

The rearrangement joins TRBV24-1 to TRBJ2-1; 8 bases are shared with TRBD2. From germline, CDR1 is KGHDR and CDR2 SFDVKD. V lost 3 bases to trimming and J lost 1 base; unmatched junction nucleotides: 7. This CDR3 contains 17 residues. DNA of the CDR3: TGTGCCACCAGTGATCGAAGGGGCGGGAGGTCCTACAATGAGCAGTTCTTC. This sequence encodes CATSDRRGGRSYNEQFF.

Details on this clone: At one end the junction does not follow the germline gene, possibly because of a read error. The CDR3 nucleotides are TGCACCAGCAGTCAGGACTCATGCCCGGACCCCAAAGAGACCCAGTACTTC. Amino acids: CTSSQDSCPDPKETQYF. This rearrangement joins TRBV23-1 to TRBJ2-5, with D tentatively TRBD2 (5 bases). TRBV23-1 is labeled an ORF, and its function is uncertain. CDR3 length: 17 amino acids.